The T cell receptor (beta chain) under discussion was sequenced for a study of cytomegalovirus exposure and HLA in healthy donors. As for the study in general: A data release that came early held 80 million or so unique TCRs from HLA-typed donors. Study results and limitations: In a later analysis, HLA-C alleles had the fewest associated TCRs, DRB1 alleles the most. A few CMV-associated chains proved CMV antigen-specific in vitro.

Germline V lookup: CDR1 MNHEY, CDR2 SVGAGI. There are 13 residues in the CDR3. Trimming cost V 2 bases and J 7 bases, with 12 bases left between them. PCR was performed using 60 Vbeta and 13 Jbeta primers. Measured with immunoSEQ multiplex PCR; TCRdb has only the in-frame clones, and not every one. The sample lists 200,000 to 250,000 clones; under 90% were seen once. Concerning this clone: Its specificity is unknown.

The rearrangement joins TRBV6-5 to TRBJ2-7; D not resolved. This receptor was identified in a human donor in good health. Sequencing used PBMCs. The CDR3 sequence: CASSYGQKTEQYF. CDR3 bases: TGTGCCAGCAGTTACGGGCAGAAAACTGAGCAGTACTTC.